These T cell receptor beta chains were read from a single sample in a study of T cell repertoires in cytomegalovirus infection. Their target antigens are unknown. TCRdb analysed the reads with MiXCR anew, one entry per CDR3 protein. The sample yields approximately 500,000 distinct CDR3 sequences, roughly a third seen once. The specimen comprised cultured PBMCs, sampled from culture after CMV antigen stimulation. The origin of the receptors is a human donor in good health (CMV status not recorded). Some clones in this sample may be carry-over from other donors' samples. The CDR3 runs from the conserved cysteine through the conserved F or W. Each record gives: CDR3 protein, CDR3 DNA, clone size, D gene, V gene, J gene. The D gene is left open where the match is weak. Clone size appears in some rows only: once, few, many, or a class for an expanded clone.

CASSYSPTSTDTQYF,TGTGCCAGCAGTTACTCGCCTACTAGCACAGATACGCAGTATTTT,few,-,TRBV6-2/TRBV6-3,TRBJ2-3
CASSSTREVVWNEQFF,TGTGCCAGCAGTTCTACGCGGGAGGTTGTCTGGAATGAGCAGTTCTTC,-,TRBD2,TRBV6-2/TRBV6-3,TRBJ2-1
CASSPPPVLAGGRADTQYF,TGTGCCAGCAGCCCTCCACCGGTACTAGCGGGAGGCCGGGCAGATACGCAGTATTTT,few,TRBD2,TRBV7-2,TRBJ2-3
CSALGLAGDNEQFF,TGCAGTGCCCTGGGACTAGCGGGCGACAATGAGCAGTTCTTC,-,TRBD2,TRBV20-1,TRBJ2-1
CASSFRQTKNIQYF,TGTGCCAGCAGTTTCAGGCAGACCAAAAACATTCAGTACTTC,-,-,TRBV12-3/TRBV12-4,TRBJ2-4
CASSARANTGELFF,TGTGCCAGCAGTGCCCGAGCGAACACCGGGGAGCTGTTTTTT,-,-,TRBV2,TRBJ2-2
CASSLYRTLANIQYF,TGTGCCAGCAGCTTATATCGGACGCTCGCAAACATTCAGTACTTC,-,-,TRBV7-2,TRBJ2-4
CASSQEPGGQPQHF,TGTGCCAGCAGCCAAGAACCCGGGGGCCAGCCCCAGCATTTT,-,-,TRBV4-2,TRBJ1-5
CASSPPGTGVFYGYTF,TGTGCCAGTAGCCCTCCGGGGACAGGGGTATTCTATGGCTACACCTTC,-,TRBD1,TRBV19,TRBJ1-2
CASSFGGRSTDTQYF,TGTGCCAGCAGCTTTGGCGGGAGGAGTACAGATACGCAGTATTTT,many,TRBD2,TRBV7-2,TRBJ2-3
CASSFREYGYTF,TGTGCCAGCAGTTTCCGGGAGTATGGCTACACCTTC,few,-,TRBV12-3/TRBV12-4,TRBJ1-2
CASSLGPGTSVYNEQFF,TGTGCCAGCAGCTTAGGCCCTGGGACTAGCGTTTACAATGAGCAGTTCTTC,-,TRBD2,TRBV11-2,TRBJ2-1
CASSFDRAYGYTF,TGTGCCAGCAGTTTCGACAGAGCCTATGGCTACACCTTC,-,-,TRBV12-3/TRBV12-4,TRBJ1-2
CASSLGLFTDTQYF,TGTGCCAGCAGCTTGGGACTCTTCACAGATACGCAGTATTTT,many,-,TRBV7-2,TRBJ2-3
CASSSIAGSVETQYF,TGTGCCAGCAGCTCCATAGCGGGGTCGGTAGAGACCCAGTACTTC,-,TRBD2,TRBV7-3,TRBJ2-5
CASSPPSVPYNEQFF,TGTGCCAGCTCACCACCGAGCGTTCCCTACAATGAGCAGTTCTTC,few,-,TRBV18,TRBJ2-1
CASSLVYRAMEQYF,TGTGCCAGCAGCTTAGTGTACAGGGCCATGGAGCAGTACTTC,few,-,TRBV7-7,TRBJ2-7
CASSLKIVYAEAFF,TGTGCCAGCAGCTTAAAAATTGTGTACGCTGAAGCTTTCTTT,-,-,TRBV7-2,TRBJ1-1
CASSLANRGEAFF,TGTGCCAGCAGTCTAGCAAACAGGGGTGAAGCTTTCTTT,-,TRBD1,TRBV27,TRBJ1-1
CSGATLAGGPQSRLSEQFF,TGCAGTGGAGCGACACTAGCGGGAGGGCCACAATCCCGCTTGAGTGAGCAGTTCTTC,-,TRBD2,TRBV20-1,TRBJ2-1
CASSFDWYNEQFF,TGTGCCAGCAGCTTTGACTGGTACAATGAGCAGTTCTTC,few,-,TRBV27,TRBJ2-1
CASSLDGLAGWNEQFF,TGCGCCAGCAGCTTGGATGGACTAGCGGGATGGAATGAGCAGTTCTTC,-,TRBD2,TRBV5-1,TRBJ2-1
CASSYSRNRLAGTDTQYF,TGTGCCAGCAGTTACTCGAGAAATAGACTAGCGGGGACAGATACGCAGTATTTT,-,TRBD2,TRBV6-5,TRBJ2-3
CASSHAAPGGQDTEAFF,TGTGCCAGCAGCCACGCTGCCCCAGGGGGCCAGGACACTGAAGCTTTCTTT,-,TRBD1,TRBV27,TRBJ1-1
CASSGGSPSLTQYF,TGTGCCAGCAGTGGGGGGAGCCCGTCTTTGACGCAGTATTTT,-,-,TRBV6-2/TRBV6-3,TRBJ2-3
CATSSEGTFADTQYF,TGTGCCACCAGCTCCGAAGGAACATTCGCAGATACGCAGTATTTT,-,-,TRBV15,TRBJ2-3
CASSPDPGRRIHEQYF,TGTGCCAGCAGCCCAGACCCGGGGCGGAGAATCCACGAGCAGTACTTC,-,-,TRBV7-2,TRBJ2-7
CAIREAGLAGVVETQYF,TGTGCCATCCGAGAGGCAGGACTAGCGGGAGTGGTGGAGACCCAGTACTTC,-,TRBD2,TRBV10-3,TRBJ2-5
CSAPLAGGLSETQYF,TGCAGTGCTCCCCTAGCGGGAGGGCTCTCAGAGACCCAGTACTTC,-,TRBD2,TRBV20-1,TRBJ2-5
CASSTFFGGLGLAGMEYNEQFF,TGTGCCAGTAGTACCTTCTTCGGGGGACTGGGACTAGCGGGAATGGAGTATAATGAGCAGTTCTTC,-,TRBD2,TRBV19,TRBJ2-1
CASSFPLGGTSTDTQYF,TGTGCCAGCAGTTTCCCTCTTGGCGGGACTAGCACAGATACGCAGTATTTT,few,-,TRBV6-2/TRBV6-3,TRBJ2-3
CASSSATPDTQYF,TGTGCCAGCAGTTCTGCAACCCCAGATACGCAGTATTTT,few,-,TRBV28,TRBJ2-3
CASSPQGDTKGDTQYF,TGTGCCAGCAGCCCTCAGGGGGACACTAAGGGAGATACGCAGTATTTT,few,TRBD1,TRBV7-2,TRBJ2-3
CASSQAAGSTDTQYF,TGCGCCAGCAGCCAGGCAGCGGGGAGCACAGATACGCAGTATTTT,-,TRBD2,TRBV4-3,TRBJ2-3
CAWATMSSYEQYF,TGTGCCTGGGCGACAATGAGCTCCTACGAGCAGTACTTC,few,-,TRBV30,TRBJ2-7
CATPGRENTEAFF,TGTGCCACTCCGGGACGGGAGAACACTGAAGCTTTCTTT,few,-,TRBV19,TRBJ1-1
CASSQATGNQPQHF,TGCGCCAGCAGCCAAGCAACAGGGAATCAGCCCCAGCATTTT,-,-,TRBV4-3,TRBJ1-5
CATSDQRESSYEQYF,TGTGCCACCAGTGACCAGCGGGAGAGCTCCTACGAGCAGTACTTC,-,TRBD2,TRBV24-1,TRBJ2-7
CASREGDTEAFF,TGTGCCAGCAGAGAGGGGGACACTGAAGCTTTCTTT,-,-,TRBV6-1,TRBJ1-1
CASSTSGRGETQYF,TGTGCCAGCAGCACAAGCGGTAGGGGGGAGACCCAGTACTTC,-,-,TRBV12-3/TRBV12-4,TRBJ2-5
CSVSGVWNTGELFF,TGCAGCGTGTCAGGGGTTTGGAACACCGGGGAGCTGTTTTTT,-,-,TRBV29-1,TRBJ2-2
CASSLRGPVRPYNEQFF,TGTGCCAGCAGTTTAAGGGGGCCCGTTAGGCCCTACAATGAGCAGTTCTTC,few,TRBD1,TRBV28,TRBJ2-1
CASSFGRTGLTEAFF,TGTGCCAGCAGCTTCGGTCGGACAGGCCTCACTGAAGCTTTCTTT,-,TRBD1,TRBV7-6,TRBJ1-1
CASSGPTSGRVADTQYF,TGCGCCAGCAGCGGCCCGACGAGCGGGAGGGTGGCAGATACGCAGTATTTT,-,TRBD2,TRBV5-1,TRBJ2-3
CSAREGFSGYTF,TGCAGTGCTAGAGAAGGGTTCAGTGGCTACACCTTC,-,-,TRBV20-1,TRBJ1-2
CASSQLLDNEQFF,TGTGCCAGCAGCCAACTACTGGACAATGAGCAGTTCTTC,few,-,TRBV2,TRBJ2-1
CASSWTVSGNTIYF,TGTGCCAGTAGTTGGACAGTCTCTGGAAACACCATATATTTT,-,-,TRBV19,TRBJ1-3
CASSHNRGLNSPLHF,TGTGCCAGCAGCCACAACAGGGGGCTAAATTCACCCCTCCACTTT,-,TRBD1,TRBV12-3/TRBV12-4,TRBJ1-6
CASSLRLADITDTQYF,TGTGCCAGCAGCCTGCGACTAGCGGACATCACAGATACGCAGTATTTT,-,TRBD2,TRBV12-3/TRBV12-4,TRBJ2-3
CASRDGHQETQYF,TGTGCCAGCAGGGATGGACACCAAGAGACCCAGTACTTC,few,-,TRBV6-1,TRBJ2-5
CASSWTRGNQPQHF,TGTGCCAGCAGTTGGACCAGGGGCAATCAGCCCCAGCATTTT,few,-,TRBV12-3/TRBV12-4,TRBJ1-5
CASSSLPPLAGDGTGELFF,TGTGCCAGCAGCTCACTCCCACCACTAGCGGGAGATGGTACCGGGGAGCTGTTTTTT,few,TRBD2,TRBV7-2,TRBJ2-2
CATTGGSGNLYNEQFF,TGTGCCACCACCGGGGGTAGCGGGAATCTGTACAATGAGCAGTTCTTC,-,TRBD2,TRBV4-2,TRBJ2-1
CASKAGVLGNEQFF,TGTGCCAGTAAAGCGGGAGTCCTCGGCAATGAGCAGTTCTTC,-,TRBD2,TRBV7-9,TRBJ2-1
CASSLARVSGNTIYF,TGTGCCAGCAGCTTAGCGCGAGTCTCTGGAAACACCATATATTTT,many,-,TRBV7-2,TRBJ1-3
CSARELPLGTGELFF,TGCAGTGCTAGAGAGTTACCCTTGGGCACCGGGGAGCTGTTTTTT,-,-,TRBV20-1,TRBJ2-2
CASSSRVAGITDTQYF,TGTGCCAGCAGTTCACGGGTCGCGGGTATCACAGATACGCAGTATTTT,-,-,TRBV7-8,TRBJ2-3
CASSILAGNEQFF,TGTGCCAGCAGTATCCTAGCAGGCAATGAGCAGTTCTTC,few,-,TRBV2,TRBJ2-1
CASSPDINYGYTF,TGTGCCAGCTCACCGGACATAAACTATGGCTACACCTTC,-,-,TRBV18,TRBJ1-2